One sample yielded the 29 T cell receptor beta chains listed below, sequenced in a study of blood T cell repertoires in COVID-19. Clones were read by immunoSEQ multiplex PCR, and TCRdb kept only the in-frame ones, dropping some. The sample lists over 65,000 clones, around 81% occurring once. Sequencing input: peripheral blood. These receptors were taken from a man older than 75 with active or convalescent COVID-19.

This clone has a handful of counts. The rearrangement joins TRBV6-5 to TRBJ2-1; tentatively, D is TRBD2 (6 bases). This CDR3 has 15 residues. V was trimmed by 10 bases and J by 0 bases, leaving 16 bases between them. Per the germline V gene, CDR1 is MNHEY and CDR2 is SVGAGI. DNA of the CDR3: TGTGCCACCCGCCGGGCGGGGAGCTCCTACAATGAGCAGTTCTTC. Translation: CATRRAGSSYNEQFF.

This chain joins TRBV28 and TRBJ2-5; 7 bases align to TRBD1. CDR1 and CDR2 (germline): MDHEN, SYDVKM. The CDR3 has 14 residues. V lost 5 bases, J lost 4 bases, and 7 bases stayed unmatched. The CDR3 loop is CASSKTGTRETQYF. DNA for the CDR3: TGTGCCAGCAGTAAGACAGGGACCCGAGAGACCCAGTACTTC.

The rearrangement uses TRBV2 and TRBJ2-5; 10 nucleotides match TRBD2. In germline, CDR1 is SNHLY, CDR2 FYNNEI. The CDR3 spans 16 residues. The V and J ends lost 4 bases and 4 bases, in that order; junction bases with no gene match: 9. The CDR3 reads CASSVFGTSVGETQYF. CDR3 nucleotide sequence: TGTGCCAGCAGTGTGTTCGGGACTAGCGTTGGAGAGACCCAGTACTTC. The full variable domain, with the rest looked up from reference TRBV2 and TRBJ2-5, is EPEVTQTPSHQVTQMGQEVILRCVPISNHLYFYWYRQILGQKVEFLVSFYNNEISEKSEIFDDQFSVERPDGSNFTLKIRSTKLEDSAMYFCASSVFGTSVGETQYFGPGTRLLVL.

The chain joins TRBV12-5 to TRBJ2-7, with D possibly being TRBD1 (6 bases). Trimming removed 0 bases at V and 3 bases at J, with 9 bases between. The CDR3 runs to 14 residues. Germline CDR1 is LGHNT and CDR2 is FRNRAP. The CDR3 protein is CASGLVGQRYEQYV. CDR3 coding DNA: TGTGCTAGTGGTTTGGTCGGACAGCGCTACGAGCAGTACGTC.

The chain recombines TRBV5-1 with TRBJ1-3, with D uncertain. This CDR3 comprises 13 residues. V shed 6 bases and J shed 4 bases, with 11 bases lying between them. CDR1 is SGHRS and CDR2 is YFSETQ in the germline V gene. The chain's CDR3 is CASMEERGNTIYF. CDR3 nucleotide sequence: TGCGCCAGCATGGAGGAGAGGGGAAACACCATATATTTT.

The chain uses TRBV2 and TRBJ2-7; TRBD1 might be the D (5 bases). The germline CDR1 and CDR2 sequences are SNHLY and FYNNEI. V was trimmed by 8 bases and J by 6 bases, leaving 14 bases between them. This CDR3 has 12 amino acids. This CDR3 reads CASGSGFSEQYV. The CDR3 DNA follows: TGTGCCAGCGGCTCAGGGTTCTCCGAGCAGTACGTC.

The sample holds one count of this clone. The V call is TRBV15, the J call TRBJ2-3; 10 bases match TRBD2. Germline V gene sequence: CDR1 LNHNV, CDR2 YYDKDF (reference sequence). With V trimmed by 4 bases and J by 6 bases, 7 bases remained unmatched. There are 15 residues in the CDR3. CDR3 in amino acids: CATSIASGRRDTQYF. CDR3 bases: TGTGCCACCAGCATAGCTAGCGGGAGAAGGGATACGCAGTATTTT.

V usage is TRBV7-3 and J usage is TRBJ2-3; D is uncertain. CDR3 length equals 16 residues. With 5 bases removed from V and 0 bases from J, the gap between germline ends came to 15 bases. Germline V gives CDR1 SGHTA, CDR2 FQGTGA. CDR3: CASSPIADLSTDTQYF. The CDR3, as DNA: TGTGCCAGCAGCCCGATAGCCGACTTGAGCACAGATACGCAGTATTTT.

V and J are TRBV19 and TRBJ1-6, with 7 bases aligning to TRBD1. Trimming at V came to 9 bases and at J to 6 bases, leaving 5 bases not matched to a gene. Germline CDR1 is LNHDA and CDR2 is SQIVND (reference sequence). This CDR3 is 13 amino acids long. For the CDR3, the DNA is TGTGCCAGCAAGAGACAGGGTAATTCACCCCTCCACTTT. Translating it yields CASKRQGNSPLHF.

The chain carries TRBV6-5 and TRBJ2-5; TRBD1 might be the D (5 bases). From germline, CDR1 is MNHEY and CDR2 SVGAGI. This CDR3 is built from 12 residues. V was cut by 6 bases and J by 5 bases, with 10 bases left in between. CDR3 protein: CASRQGRETQYF. In nucleotides, the CDR3 is TGTGCCAGCAGGCAGGGTCGGGAGACCCAGTACTTC.

The V gene is TRBV2, the J gene TRBJ2-6; D not certain. CDR3 length: 14 amino acids. Trimming stripped 6 bases from V and 2 bases from J, with 8 bases between. Germline V gene sequence: CDR1 SNHLY, CDR2 FYNNEI. Here the CDR3 reads CASRQEAGANVLTF. CDR3 sequence (DNA): TGTGCCAGCAGGCAGGAAGCTGGGGCCAACGTCCTGACTTTC.

This sequence joins TRBV5-6 and TRBJ2-7; weak D call: TRBD2 (8 bases). The CDR3 is 15 residues long. The V and J ends lost 3 bases and 0 bases respectively, with 13 bases between them. Germline assignment: CDR1 SGHDT and CDR2 YYEEEE. The CDR3 nucleotides read TGTGCCAGCAGCTCCGGGGGGGACAGCTCCTACGAGCAGTACGTC. Protein product: CASSSGGDSSYEQYV.

The chain employs TRBV5-6 and TRBJ1-6; 8 nucleotides match TRBD1. The junction had 13 bases not matched to a gene; V was cut back by 4 bases and J by 10 bases. The CDR3 contains 16 residues. CDR1 is SGHDT and CDR2 is YYEEEE in the germline V gene. The CDR3 is CASSPRGQGLQSPLHF. Here the CDR3 DNA reads TGTGCCAGCAGCCCCCGAGGACAGGGCCTTCAGTCACCCCTCCACTTT.

The chain couples TRBV2 to TRBJ1-2; maybe TRBD1 (5 bases). CDR1 is SNHLY and CDR2 is FYNNEI in the germline V gene. Trimming removed 6 bases from V and 5 bases from J, with 16 bases in between. The CDR3 runs 14 residues. The CDR3 coding sequence is TGTGCCAGCAGCCGAACGGCAGGGCCATATGGCTACACCTTC. It codes for CASSRTAGPYGYTF.

The J gene is TRBJ2-3, the V gene TRBV28; 10 bases fit TRBD2. The germline V gene encodes CDR1 MDHEN and CDR2 SYDVKM. The CDR3 has 17 amino acids. Trimming took 5 bases from V and 6 from J; bases not matched to a gene: 14. The chain's CDR3 is CASSHIRTSGVEDTQYF. The CDR3, as DNA: TGTGCCAGCAGTCACATACGAACTAGCGGGGTCGAGGATACGCAGTATTTT.

The CDR3 sequence is CAISRDSRNSPLHF. The CDR3, as DNA: TGTGCCATCAGTCGGGACTCTAGGAATTCACCCCTCCACTTT. V gene TRBV10-3 combines with J gene TRBJ1-6; D is possibly TRBD1 (5 bases). Germline CDR1 ENHRY, CDR2 SYGVKD. Trimming left V 5 bases short and J 7 bases short, with 12 bases between. The CDR3 totals 14 residues.

The V call is TRBV4-2, the J call TRBJ2-1, with 8 bases identical to TRBD2. The V and J ends lost 4 bases and 1 base, in that order; junction bases with no gene match: 3. The CDR3 contains 15 residues. Per germline, CDR1 LGHNA and CDR2 YNFKEQ. The CDR3 protein is CASSLSGESYNEQFF. The CDR3 DNA follows: TGTGCCAGCAGCCTTAGCGGGGAATCCTACAATGAGCAGTTCTTC.

V usage is TRBV10-3 and J usage is TRBJ2-1, with a possible D match to TRBD1 (6 bases). Trimming removed 6 bases at V and 0 bases at J, with 12 bases between. CDR1 ENHRY and CDR2 SYGVKD come from the germline V gene. The length of the CDR3 is 15 residues. DNA of the CDR3: TGTGCCATCAGCTACGGACAGAACTCCTACAATGAGCAGTTCTTC. As protein: CAISYGQNSYNEQFF.

The genes are TRBV3-1 (or the pseudogene TRBV3-2) and TRBJ2-5, with 10 bases identical to TRBD2. CDR3 length equals 14 residues. Germline V gene data show CDR1 as LGHDT and CDR2 as YNNKEL (reference sequence). V lost 1 base, J lost 4 bases, and 0 bases stayed unmatched. The CDR3 DNA sequence: TGTGCCAGCAGCCAAGGACTAGCGGGAGAGACCCAGTACTTC. Residues: CASSQGLAGETQYF.

V usage is TRBV2 and J usage is TRBJ1-5, with D perhaps TRBD1 (6 bases). Germline CDR1 is SNHLY and CDR2 is FYNNEI. The CDR3 is 14 residues long. Trimming stripped 1 base from V and 2 bases from J, with 6 bases between. The CDR3 loop is CASSEGQGNQPQHF. The CDR3 DNA reads TGTGCCAGCAGTGAAGGACAGGGCAATCAGCCCCAGCATTTT.

V is TRBV3-1 (or the pseudogene TRBV3-2) and J is TRBJ2-3; D unclear. Germline loops: CDR1 LGHDT, CDR2 YNNKEL (reference sequence). The CDR3 spans 14 residues. Between the trimmed V and J ends, which lost 1 base and 6 bases, there was a span of 11 bases. The CDR3 region has the DNA TGTGCCAGCAGCCAAGTAGTAAATGTGGATACGCAGTATTTT. It specifies CASSQVVNVDTQYF.

The chain employs TRBV19 and TRBJ2-3, with a possible D match to TRBD1 (5 bases). Germline lookup yields CDR1 LNHDA and CDR2 SQIVND (reference sequence). The CDR3 extends over 13 amino acids. V was clipped by 2 bases and J by 5 bases, with 8 bases between them. The CDR3 loop is CASSIQGEDTQYF. For the CDR3, the DNA is TGTGCCAGTAGTATACAGGGTGAAGATACGCAGTATTTT.

The V call is TRBV2, the J call TRBJ1-5, with 7 bases fitting TRBD1. CDR1 is SNHLY, CDR2 FYNNEI, per germline. The CDR3 loop spans 15 amino acids. With 6 bases clipped from V and 1 base from J, the junction kept 6 bases outside the gene matches. The chain's CDR3 is CASRPDRRSNQPQHF. The CDR3 coding sequence is TGTGCCAGCAGACCGGACAGGAGGAGCAATCAGCCCCAGCATTTT. The full variable domain, completed using reference TRBV2 and TRBJ1-5, is EPEVTQTPSHQVTQMGQEVILRCVPISNHLYFYWYRQILGQKVEFLVSFYNNEISEKSEIFDDQFSVERPDGSNFTLKIRSTKLEDSAMYFCASRPDRRSNQPQHFGDGTRLSIL.

The gene calls are TRBV5-1 and TRBJ2-1; D ambiguous. Germline values: CDR1 SGHRS, CDR2 YFSETQ. The CDR3 totals 15 residues. V gave up 0 bases and J gave up 4 bases, with 11 bases separating them. CDR3 sequence: CASSLAQSLYNEQFF. The CDR3 DNA sequence: TGCGCCAGCAGCTTGGCTCAGTCTTTATACAATGAGCAGTTCTTC.

This chain joins TRBV5-1 and TRBJ1-2; tentative D call: TRBD1 (5 bases). Trimming removed 4 bases from V and 4 bases from J, with 14 bases in between. The CDR3 extends over 14 amino acids. Germline V gives CDR1 SGHRS, CDR2 YFSETQ. The chain's CDR3 is CASSQDIHGYGYTF. The CDR3 DNA reads as TGCGCCAGCAGCCAGGACATTCACGGCTATGGCTACACCTTC.

The chain couples TRBV19 to TRBJ1-5, with D possibly being TRBD1 (5 bases). From germline, CDR1 is LNHDA and CDR2 SQIVND (reference sequence). Between the trimmed V and J ends, which lost 3 bases and 7 bases, there was a span of 16 bases. This CDR3 has 15 residues. The chain's CDR3 is CASSIRGDLGQPQHF. DNA of the CDR3: TGTGCCAGTAGTATCCGGGGGGATCTAGGGCAGCCCCAGCATTTT.

The chain recombines TRBV5-1 with TRBJ2-5, with D tentatively TRBD1 (6 bases). Per the germline V gene, CDR1 is SGHRS and CDR2 is YFSETQ. Trimming removed 4 bases from V and 3 bases from J, with 16 bases in between. This CDR3 is 15 amino acids long. DNA for the CDR3: TGCGCCAGCAGCACCGGGACACAGTTAAAAGAGACCCAGTACTTC. As protein: CASSTGTQLKETQYF.

The rearrangement links TRBV5-4 to TRBJ2-5; TRBD1 aligns across 10 bases. After removal of 2 bases from V and 5 bases from J, the junction contained 3 bases not matched to a gene. Looked up from germline, CDR1 is SGHNT and CDR2 is YYREEE (reference sequence). This CDR3 has 14 amino acids. The CDR3 region is CASSFGQGVETQYF. The CDR3 coding sequence is TGTGCCAGCAGCTTTGGACAGGGGGTGGAGACCCAGTACTTC. The variable domain in full, with the rest retrieved from reference TRBV5-4 and TRBJ2-5, is ETGVTQSPTHLIKTRGQQVTLRCSSQSGHNTVSWYQQALGQGPQFIFQYYREEENGRGNFPPRFSGLQFPNYSSELNVNALELDDSALYLCASSFGQGVETQYFGPGTRLLVL.

Only one count was recorded for this clone. V gene TRBV6-1 combines with J gene TRBJ1-6; TRBD1 matches 8 bases. The ends lost 4 bases at V and 7 bases at J; junction bases unmatched: 9. The germline CDR1 and CDR2 sequences are MNHNS and SASEGT. The CDR3 covers 16 residues. The CDR3 DNA is TGTGCCAGCAGTGGCTATAGGGACAGGCAAAATTCACCCCTCCACTTT. Translating gives CASSGYRDRQNSPLHF.